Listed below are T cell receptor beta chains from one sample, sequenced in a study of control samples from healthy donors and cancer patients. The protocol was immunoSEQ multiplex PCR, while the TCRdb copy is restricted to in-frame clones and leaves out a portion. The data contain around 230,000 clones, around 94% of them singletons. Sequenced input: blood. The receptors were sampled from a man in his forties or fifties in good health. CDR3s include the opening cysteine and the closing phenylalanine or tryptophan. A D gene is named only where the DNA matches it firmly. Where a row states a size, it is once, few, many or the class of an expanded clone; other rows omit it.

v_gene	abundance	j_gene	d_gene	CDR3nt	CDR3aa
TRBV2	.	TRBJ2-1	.	TGTGCCGGATCCGTCGGGGCGTTTGAGCAGTTCTTC	CAGSVGAFEQFF
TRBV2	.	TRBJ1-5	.	TGTGCCAGCTCAGGGAAAAAGACATATAGCAATCAGCCCCAGCATTTT	CASSGKKTYSNQPQHF
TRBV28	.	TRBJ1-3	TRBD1	TGTGCCAGCAGTTTGGGACAGGTCTTTGGCTCTGGAAACACCATATATTTT	CASSLGQVFGSGNTIYF
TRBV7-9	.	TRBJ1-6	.	TGTGCCAGCAGCCTGGGACTTTATAATTCACCCCTCCACTTT	CASSLGLYNSPLHF
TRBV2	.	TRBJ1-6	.	TGTGCCAGCAGTGAAGCGCTATTGGGGTATAATTCACCCCTCCACTTT	CASSEALLGYNSPLHF
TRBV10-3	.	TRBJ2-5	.	TGTGCCATCAGGGACCCCAAAGGTGGAGAGACCCAGTACTTC	CAIRDPKGGETQYF
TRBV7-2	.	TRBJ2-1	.	TGTGCCAGCAGCGCCCAGAGGGGTGCGGGGAATGAGCAGTTCTTC	CASSAQRGAGNEQFF
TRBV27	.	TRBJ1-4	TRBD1	TGTGCCAGCAGTCTCGAGGGGGCAGGGGAAAAACTGTTTTTT	CASSLEGAGEKLFF
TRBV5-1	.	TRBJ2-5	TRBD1	TGCGCCAGCAGCTACGGAGGGACAGGCATACAAGAGACCCAGTACTTC	CASSYGGTGIQETQYF
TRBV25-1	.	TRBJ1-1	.	TGTGCCAGCAGCTTGGTCACTGAAGCTTTCTTT	CASSLVTEAFF
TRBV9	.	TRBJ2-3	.	TGTGCCAGCAGCGTAGTTGGATACAGTACAGATACGCAGTATTTT	CASSVVGYSTDTQYF
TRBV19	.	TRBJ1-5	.	TGTGCCAGCCGGGCCTTCAATCAGCCCCAGCATTTT	CASRAFNQPQHF
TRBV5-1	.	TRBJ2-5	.	TGCGCCAGCAGCTTGGGAGGGGGGCGTGAGACCCAGTACTTC	CASSLGGGRETQYF
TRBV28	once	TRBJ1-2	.	TGTGCCAGCACCCTCGGGCCGTCTCACTATGGCTACACCTTC	CASTLGPSHYGYTF
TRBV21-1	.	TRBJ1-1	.	TGTGCCAGCACCCACCCAAGACAGGCCCGATTCAAACCTATGAACACTGAAGCTTTCTTT	CASTHPRQARFKPMNTEAFF
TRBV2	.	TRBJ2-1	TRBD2	TGTGCCAGCAGTGAAGTCGCGGGGGGCATGGTGCAGTTCTTC	CASSEVAGGMVQFF
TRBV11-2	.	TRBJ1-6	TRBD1	TGTGCCAGCAGCTTATACGGGGACAGCTATAATTCACCCCTCCACTTT	CASSLYGDSYNSPLHF
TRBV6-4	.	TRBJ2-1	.	TGTGCCAGCAGGGGGGGGGCAAGGAATGAGCAGTTCTTC	CASRGGARNEQFF
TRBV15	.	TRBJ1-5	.	TGTGCCACCAGCAGAGGTGTAGGAGTCGTCGGCAATCAGCCCCAGCATTTT	CATSRGVGVVGNQPQHF
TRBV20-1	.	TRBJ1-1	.	TGCAGTGCTAGATGGGGGATGAGGGCTTTCTTT	CSARWGMRAFF
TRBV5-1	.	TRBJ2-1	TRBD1	TGCGCCAGCAGCTTGGGACAGGGACCTATCTACAATGAGCAGTTCTTC	CASSLGQGPIYNEQFF
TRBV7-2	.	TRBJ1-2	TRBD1	TGTGCCAGCAGGGTGGGACAGGGGCCACGGTATGGCTACACCTTC	CASRVGQGPRYGYTF
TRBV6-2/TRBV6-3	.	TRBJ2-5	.	TGTGCCAGCAGTTACTCGACCTCTTCGCTCCGGGAGACCCAGTACTTC	CASSYSTSSLRETQYF
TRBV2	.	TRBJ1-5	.	TGTGCCAGCAACCCCCGGGGCTATCAGCCCCAGCATTTT	CASNPRGYQPQHF
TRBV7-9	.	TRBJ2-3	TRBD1	TGTGCCAGCAGCACCGGGACAGAGGATGCAGATACGCAGTATTTT	CASSTGTEDADTQYF
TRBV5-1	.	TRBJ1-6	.	TGCGCCAGCAGCCTGAACATCAATAATTCACCCCTCCACTTT	CASSLNINNSPLHF
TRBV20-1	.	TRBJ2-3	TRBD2	TGCAGTGCTAGTCGGCTAGCGGGAGTTGCAGATACGCAGTATTTT	CSASRLAGVADTQYF
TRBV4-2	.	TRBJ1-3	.	TGTGCCAGCAGCCAAGGTCATCTCTCTGGAAACACCATATATTTT	CASSQGHLSGNTIYF
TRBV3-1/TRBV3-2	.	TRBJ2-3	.	TGTGCCAGCAGCCAGATAGGGGGCACAGATACGCAGTATTTT	CASSQIGGTDTQYF
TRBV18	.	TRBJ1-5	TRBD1	TGTGCCAGCTCAACCACAGGGGGCGGCAATCAGCCCCAGCATTTT	CASSTTGGGNQPQHF
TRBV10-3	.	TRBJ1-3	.	TGTGCCGTCCAAATGGGCTCTGGAAACACCATATATTTT	CAVQMGSGNTIYF
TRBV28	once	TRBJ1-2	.	TGTGCCACCCCACAGGGTAGAGACTATGGCTACACCTTC	CATPQGRDYGYTF
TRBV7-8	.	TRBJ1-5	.	TGTGCCAGCAGCACCTGGGGGGCTGGTCAGCCCCAGCATTTT	CASSTWGAGQPQHF
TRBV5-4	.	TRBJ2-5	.	TGTGCCAGCAGCTTTGAACAAGAGACCCAGTACTTC	CASSFEQETQYF
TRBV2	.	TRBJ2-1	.	TGTGCCAGCAAGCAGGACGCGGAAGAGAATGAGCAGTTCTTC	CASKQDAEENEQFF
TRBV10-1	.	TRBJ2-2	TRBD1	TGCGCCAGCAGTGCCGGGACAGCGAACACCGGGGAGCTGTTTTTT	CASSAGTANTGELFF
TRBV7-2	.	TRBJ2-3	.	TGTGCCAGCATCCGGACCCGATCCGAAGATACGCAGTATTTT	CASIRTRSEDTQYF
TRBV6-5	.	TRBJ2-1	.	TGTGCCAGCAGTACTTTGACAGGCCACAATGAGCAGTTCTTC	CASSTLTGHNEQFF
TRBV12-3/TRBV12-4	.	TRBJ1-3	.	TGTGCCAGCAAAACAGGGACTGGAAACACCATATATTTT	CASKTGTGNTIYF
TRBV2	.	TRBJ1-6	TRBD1	TGTGCCAGCAGCGCACAGGGGGGGAATTCACCCCTCCACTTT	CASSAQGGNSPLHF
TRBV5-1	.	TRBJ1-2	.	TGCGCCAGCAGCTTCGCAACAAATGATGGCTACACCTTC	CASSFATNDGYTF